These 29 T cell receptor beta chains were all obtained from the same sample, sequenced in a study of T cells in Graves' hyperthyroidism and ophthalmopathy. TCR beta CDR3 region amplification was performed from RNA transcripts. HTBI primers were used for first-round RT-PCR of the TCR CDR3. Via MiXCR, TCRdb re-called the multiplex PCR reads, giving one row per CDR3 protein. The table includes under 550,000 distinct CDR3 sequences, about 20% detected once. Sequenced sample: blood. The receptor set was obtained from a man aged 40-55 years with Graves' ophthalmopathy.

A word on this clonotype: A much bigger clone sits one base away, suggesting this may be a read error. The J gene is TRBJ2-2, the V gene TRBV11-2; D might be TRBD1 or TRBD2, each matching 5 bases. This CDR3 comprises 16 residues. Germline lookup yields CDR1 SGHAT and CDR2 FQNNGV. Between the trimmed V and J ends, which lost 0 bases and 4 bases, there was a span of 12 bases. CDR3 in amino acids: CASSLDNRRSTGELFF. CDR3 DNA sequence: TGTGCCAGCAGCTTAGATAACAGGAGGAGCACCGGGGAGCTGTTTTTT. The entire variable domain, with the rest obtained from reference TRBV11-2 and TRBJ2-2, is as follows: EAGVAQSPRYKIIEKRQSVAFWCNPISGHATLYWYQQILGQGPKLLIQFQNNGVVDDSQLPKDRFSAERLKGVDSTLKIQPAKLEDSAVYLCASSLDNRRSTGELFFGEGSRLTVL.

The J gene is TRBJ1-2, the V gene TRBV2; maybe TRBD1 (6 bases). The V and J ends lost 3 bases and 0 bases respectively, with 11 bases between them. The length of the CDR3 is 15 residues. Per germline, CDR1 SNHLY and CDR2 FYNNEI. CDR3 residues: CASSDPGGTNYGYTF. In DNA form, the CDR3 reads TGTGCCAGCAGTGATCCCGGGGGCACTAACTATGGCTACACCTTC.

This clonotype was picked up a small number of times. This sequence joins TRBV19 and TRBJ2-2; D tentatively fits TRBD1 or TRBD2 (5 bases each). The germline CDR1 and CDR2 sequences are LNHDA and SQIVND (reference sequence). V gave up 8 bases and J gave up 2 bases, with 15 bases separating them. The CDR3 is made up of 15 amino acids. The CDR3 region has the DNA TGTGCCAGTTTTTCCGGGACCTTCAACACCGGGGAGCTGTTTTTT. This sequence encodes CASFSGTFNTGELFF.

In its sample, this clonotype was seen many times. The rearrangement uses TRBV30 and TRBJ1-2; a weak D match, TRBD1 (5 bases). The CDR3 runs to 13 residues. Per the germline V gene, CDR1 is GTSNPN and CDR2 is SVGIG (reference sequence). The germline V and J ends were trimmed by 0 bases and 7 bases, with 12 bases remaining between them. CDR3 in amino acids: CAWSVAGFGGYTF. As DNA, the CDR3 is TGTGCCTGGAGTGTAGCAGGGTTTGGTGGCTACACCTTC.

This chain uses TRBV20-1 with TRBJ1-4, with 8 bases aligning to TRBD1. Per germline, CDR1 DFQATT and CDR2 SNEGSKA (reference sequence). The CDR3 has 14 amino acids. With V trimmed by 5 bases and J by 2 bases, 4 bases remained unmatched. CDR3 sequence (DNA): TGCAGTGCTCCTCGGACAGGGACTAATGAAAAACTGTTTTTT. It specifies CSAPRTGTNEKLFF.

This clonotype appeared many times. The V gene is TRBV18, the J gene TRBJ2-2, with D unresolved. V shed 5 bases and J shed 2 bases, with 6 bases lying between them. The CDR3 spans 13 residues. Germline V CDR1 and CDR2: KGHSH, LQKENI. CDR3 residues: CASSAPNTGELFF. CDR3 nucleotides: TGTGCCAGCTCAGCTCCCAACACCGGGGAGCTGTTTTTT.

The J gene is TRBJ2-5, the V gene TRBV10-3, with D unresolved. The CDR3 runs to 14 residues. Per germline, CDR1 ENHRY and CDR2 SYGVKD. Between the trimmed V and J ends, which lost 4 bases and 4 bases, there was a span of 13 bases. CDR3 loop: CAISVGKTVETQYF. In nucleotides, the CDR3 is TGTGCCATCAGTGTGGGGAAAACCGTAGAGACCCAGTACTTC.

This clonotype was counted many times. The CDR3 sequence is CASSLRGTGNTEAFF. Written as DNA, the CDR3 is TGCGCCAGCAGCCTCCGAGGTACTGGGAACACTGAAGCTTTCTTT. V usage is TRBV4-1 and J usage is TRBJ1-1; D gene ambiguous. V was cut by 4 bases and J by 1 base, with 13 bases left in between. The germline V gene has CDR1 MGHRA and CDR2 YSYEKL. The CDR3 loop spans 15 amino acids.

There are a few counts of this clonotype. This chain links TRBV6-1 with TRBJ2-7; no clear D gene. From germline, CDR1 is MNHNS and CDR2 SASEGT. This CDR3 is built from 14 residues. V shed 2 bases and J shed 5 bases, with 13 bases lying between them. The CDR3 nucleotides are TGTGCCAGCAGTGAAAGCTCGGGTCGGGACGAGCAGTACTTC. Translation gives CASSESSGRDEQYF.

This clonotype was observed at least ten times. The chain uses TRBV20-1 and TRBJ1-1, with TRBD1 matching over 8 bases. V lost 3 bases and J lost 5; bases outside the gene matches: 5. Per germline, CDR1 DFQATT and CDR2 SNEGSKA (reference sequence). The CDR3 extends over 13 amino acids. The DNA of the CDR3 is TGCAGTGCTAGGAAAAGACAGGGGACTGAAGCTTTCTTT. Translating gives CSARKRQGTEAFF.

The chain links TRBV6-1 to TRBJ2-1; D ambiguous. Trimming left V 6 bases short and J 6 bases short, with 12 bases between. CDR3 length: 13 residues. Germline CDR1 reads MNHNS; CDR2 reads SASEGT. DNA for the CDR3: TGTGCCAGCAGACTAACCGGAAGCAATGAGCAGTTCTTC. It codes for CASRLTGSNEQFF.

This clonotype was found many times. This sequence joins TRBV18 and TRBJ2-5, with 9 bases aligning to TRBD1. The CDR3 spans 14 residues. Germline values: CDR1 KGHSH, CDR2 LQKENI. V dropped 5 bases and J dropped 5; count of bases not matched to a gene: 6. Here the CDR3 reads CASSTGQGWETQYF. The CDR3, as DNA: TGTGCCAGCTCAACGGGACAGGGATGGGAGACCCAGTACTTC.

This clonotype was counted ten times or more. CDR3 sequence (DNA): TGTGCCAGCAGTGACGCTCCCTCTTTCGAGCAGTACTTC. Translated, it gives CASSDAPSFEQYF. The chain couples TRBV2 to TRBJ2-7, with D unclear. CDR1 and CDR2 (germline): SNHLY, FYNNEI. V dropped 3 bases and J dropped 6 bases, with 12 bases sitting between them. The CDR3 is 13 residues long.

This chain links TRBV5-6 with TRBJ1-1; no firm D call. The V gene lost 4 bases and the J gene lost 0 bases, with 10 bases spanning the gap. The CDR3 has 14 residues. Germline values: CDR1 SGHDT, CDR2 YYEEEE. CDR3 amino acids: CASSAFPLNTEAFF. The CDR3 nucleotides read TGTGCCAGCAGCGCATTTCCGTTGAACACTGAAGCTTTCTTT.

The table lists this clonotype with many counts. This rearrangement joins TRBV6-2 or TRBV6-3 to TRBJ2-3; 9 nucleotides align to TRBD2. The CDR3 loop spans 14 amino acids. Trimming took 6 bases from V and 5 from J; bases not matched to a gene: 6. CDR1 and CDR2 (germline): MNHEY, SVGEGT. CDR3 coding DNA: TGTGCCAGCAGCATAGCGGGAGTGGGAGATACGCAGTATTTT. As protein: CASSIAGVGDTQYF.

The gene calls are TRBV6-5 and TRBJ2-7; TRBD2 might be the D (6 bases). Germline V gene data show CDR1 as MNHEY and CDR2 as SVGAGI. This CDR3 is built from 15 residues. The ends were cut back, 0 bases at V and 5 bases at J, with 14 bases in the middle. The CDR3 DNA sequence: TGTGCCAGCAGTTACTCGAGGTGGAGGGGAAACGAGCAGTACTTC. It specifies CASSYSRWRGNEQYF.

V is TRBV3-1 and J is TRBJ2-7, with 9 nucleotides matching TRBD2. V shed 0 bases and J 0 bases; nucleotides not matched to a gene: 6. This CDR3 has 17 amino acids. Germline V gene sequence: CDR1 LGHDT, CDR2 YNNKEL (reference sequence). The CDR3 coding sequence is TGTGCCAGCAGCCAAGATCCTAGCGGGGCTCTCTCCTACGAGCAGTACTTC. Translation: CASSQDPSGALSYEQYF.

The gene calls are TRBV6-2 or TRBV6-3 and TRBJ2-3; D is unresolved. The CDR3 is made up of 15 amino acids. The germline CDR1 and CDR2 sequences are MNHEY and SVGEGT. The ends were cut back, 0 bases at V and 2 bases at J, with 9 bases in the middle. CDR3 loop: CASSYSDVVTDTQYF. The CDR3 DNA sequence: TGTGCCAGCAGTTACTCGGACGTAGTCACAGATACGCAGTATTTT.

There are many counts of this clonotype. The chain couples TRBV28 to TRBJ2-4; D call uncertain. Trimming left V 3 bases short and J 1 base short, with 1 base between. This CDR3 comprises 12 residues. Looked up from germline, CDR1 is MDHEN and CDR2 is SYDVKM. CDR3 nucleotide sequence: TGTGCCAGCAGTTTGGCCAAAAACATTCAGTACTTC. Amino acid sequence: CASSLAKNIQYF.

V and J are TRBV7-9 and TRBJ2-7, with D uncertain. The germline CDR1 and CDR2 sequences are SEHNR and FQNEAQ (reference sequence). The CDR3 runs 12 residues. Trimming cost V 0 bases and J 5 bases, with 5 bases left between them. CDR3 sequence (DNA): TGTGCCAGCAGCTTAGCGCCGAACGAGCAGTACTTC. Translation gives CASSLAPNEQYF.

The chain recombines TRBV19 with TRBJ2-3; TRBD1 matches at 7 bases. The germline V gene has CDR1 LNHDA and CDR2 SQIVND (reference sequence). This CDR3 has 15 residues. J lost 1 base, V lost 6 bases, and 7 bases had no gene match. Here the CDR3 DNA reads TGTGCCAGTAGAAGGGACAGTGCGGGCACAGATACGCAGTATTTT. Its protein is CASRRDSAGTDTQYF.

The chain is built from TRBV12-3 or TRBV12-4 and TRBJ1-1; tentatively, D is TRBD1 (6 bases). With 4 bases removed from V and 10 bases from J, the gap between germline ends came to 19 bases. The CDR3 runs 14 residues. The CDR3 DNA sequence: TGTGCCAGCAGTTCCAATGTGGGGGGGCCCGGAGCTTTCTTT. As protein: CASSSNVGGPGAFF.

V is TRBV7-9 and J is TRBJ2-1; 7 bases fit TRBD2. The CDR3 loop spans 15 amino acids. The V gene end was trimmed by 1 base and the J gene end by 5 bases; junction bases not matched to a gene: 5. Germline assignment: CDR1 SEHNR and CDR2 FQNEAQ (reference sequence). CDR3 amino acids: CASSLGTSLNNEQFF. The CDR3 region has the DNA TGTGCCAGCAGCTTAGGGACTAGTCTCAACAATGAGCAGTTCTTC.

This clonotype was counted many times. This CDR3 reads CSARDKSAGAYEQYF. CDR3 bases: TGCAGTGCTAGAGATAAGTCAGCAGGAGCCTACGAGCAGTACTTC. The chain recombines TRBV20-1 with TRBJ2-7; D gene unclear. The germline CDR1 and CDR2 sequences are DFQATT and SNEGSKA (reference sequence). V was pared by 0 bases and J by 2 bases, with 14 bases between. The CDR3 has 15 residues.

This chain joins TRBV20-1 and TRBJ2-5; D might be TRBD1 (6 bases). The V and J ends lost 5 bases and 3 bases respectively, with 13 bases between them. This CDR3 region has 13 residues. Germline lookup yields CDR1 DFQATT and CDR2 SNEGSKA (reference sequence). The DNA of the CDR3 is TGCAGTGCTCTAAGATACAGGGAAGAGACCCAGTACTTC. Encoded protein: CSALRYREETQYF.

This clonotype was recorded many times. The chain employs TRBV6-2 or TRBV6-3 and TRBJ2-7, with D perhaps given as TRBD1 or TRBD2 (6 bases each). Germline values: CDR1 MNHEY, CDR2 SVGEGT. V was pared by 4 bases and J by 1 base, with 14 bases between. The CDR3 loop spans 15 amino acids. The CDR3 spells CASSSGGSQSYEQYF. The CDR3 bases are TGTGCCAGCAGTTCCGGGGGCTCCCAGTCCTACGAGCAGTACTTC.

The table lists this clonotype with many counts. This chain joins TRBV10-3 and TRBJ2-7; TRBD1 matches at 7 bases. Trimming took 4 bases from V and 2 from J; bases not matched to a gene: 2. The germline CDR1 and CDR2 sequences are ENHRY and SYGVKD. The CDR3 contains 13 residues. The CDR3 coding sequence is TGTGCCATCAGTGGACAGGGTACCTACGAGCAGTACTTC. It codes for CAISGQGTYEQYF.

This clonotype was observed at least ten times. The chain has TRBV11-1 and TRBJ2-1, with a possible D match to TRBD2 (6 bases). This CDR3 has 14 residues. Trimming removed 2 bases at V and 5 bases at J, with 10 bases between. Germline V CDR1 and CDR2: SGHAT, FQDESV (reference sequence). This chain's CDR3 is CASSLSLANNEQFF. The CDR3 nucleotides read TGTGCCAGCAGCTTAAGTCTAGCGAACAATGAGCAGTTCTTC. The variable domain in full, with the rest retrieved from reference TRBV11-1 and TRBJ2-1, is EAEVAQSPRYKITEKSQAVAFWCDPISGHATLYWYRQILGQGPELLVQFQDESVVDDSQLPKDRFSAERLKGVDSTLKIQPAELGDSAMYLCASSLSLANNEQFFGPGTRLTVL.

This clonotype was counted at least ten times. The V call is TRBV12-3 or TRBV12-4, the J call TRBJ2-7, with TRBD1 as a possible D gene (5 bases). The CDR3 is 14 residues long. V shed 5 bases and J shed 2 bases, with 13 bases lying between them. The CDR3 region is CASSGRGSTYEQYF. CDR3 bases: TGTGCCAGCAGTGGTAGGGGTTCGACCTACGAGCAGTACTTC.